Following are 14 T cell receptor beta chains from one sample sequenced in a study of blood T cell repertoires in COVID-19. Produced via immunoSEQ multiplex PCR; TCRdb's table is partial and in-frame only. The data contain about 190,000 clones, 75% to 90% of them singletons. The sample was peripheral blood. These receptors were taken from a man younger than 40 with acute or convalescent COVID-19.

This rearrangement joins TRBV19 to TRBJ1-2; TRBD1 aligns across 11 bases. Germline V gives CDR1 LNHDA, CDR2 SQIVND (reference sequence). This CDR3 region has 15 residues. V trimming: 10 bases; J trimming: 8 bases; junction bases outside the gene matches: 15. For the CDR3, the DNA is TGTGCCACCGATCTTCGGGACAGGGGGTTAGTCGGCTACACCTTC. As protein: CATDLRDRGLVGYTF.

The chain has TRBV7-6 and TRBJ2-1; TRBD2 is a possible D gene (5 bases). Germline loops: CDR1 SGHVS, CDR2 FNYEAQ. V gave up 4 bases and J gave up 4 bases, with 20 bases separating them. This CDR3 has 17 residues. CDR3 nucleotide sequence: TGTGCCAGCAGCTCCAGCCCCGGGGAACTCGCATACAATGAGCAGTTCTTC. Protein sequence: CASSSSPGELAYNEQFF.

The V gene is TRBV6-5, the J gene TRBJ2-1, with TRBD2 as a possible D gene (7 bases). In germline, CDR1 is MNHEY, CDR2 SVGAGI. V dropped 7 bases and J dropped 4 bases, with 17 bases sitting between them. The CDR3 has 15 residues. CDR3 nucleotide sequence: TGTGCCAGCAAACGGGGAGGGACACCTTACAATGAGCAGTTCTTC. Translating gives CASKRGGTPYNEQFF.

The chain recombines TRBV7-9 with TRBJ2-3; 8 bases align to TRBD1. Germline values: CDR1 SEHNR, CDR2 FQNEAQ (reference sequence). This CDR3 is built from 18 residues. V shed 4 bases, J shed 4 bases, and the junction held 16 bases outside the gene matches. CDR3 amino acids: CASSSIKRTGTWADTQYF. The CDR3 nucleotides are TGTGCCAGCAGCTCAATCAAAAGGACAGGGACTTGGGCAGATACGCAGTATTTT.

V is TRBV18 and J is TRBJ1-4, with TRBD1 identical over 8 bases. This CDR3 has 16 amino acids. Germline V CDR1 and CDR2: KGHSH, LQKENI. V was pared by 4 bases and J by 0 bases, with 4 bases of the junction left unmatched. For the CDR3, the DNA is TGTGCCAGCTCACAGAAACAGGGGGCAACTAATGAAAAACTGTTTTTT. Amino acid sequence: CASSQKQGATNEKLFF. Full variable domain (missing parts from reference TRBV18 and TRBJ1-4): NAGVMQNPRHLVRRRGQEARLRCSPMKGHSHVYWYRQLPEEGLKFMVYLQKENIIDESGMPKERFSAEFPKEGPSILRIQQVVRGDSAAYFCASSQKQGATNEKLFFGSGTQLSVL.

The chain has TRBV4-1 and TRBJ1-1; D is possibly TRBD1 (5 bases). CDR3 length: 12 residues. V was trimmed by 2 bases and J by 11 bases, leaving 12 bases between them. Germline CDR1 and CDR2: MGHRA and YSYEKL. The DNA for the CDR3 is TGCGCCAGCAGCCAACTGGGACTCATCGCTTTCTTT. Translated: CASSQLGLIAFF.

The V call is TRBV11-2, the J call TRBJ1-2, with 7 bases aligning to TRBD1. CDR3 size: 14 residues. With V trimmed by 5 bases and J by 2 bases, 5 bases remained unmatched. Looked up from germline, CDR1 is SGHAT and CDR2 is FQNNGV. The CDR3 loop is CASSESTGNYGYTF. CDR3 nucleotide sequence: TGTGCCAGCAGCGAATCGACAGGGAACTATGGCTACACCTTC.

DNA of the CDR3: TGTGCCAGCGCACCTTCAGGTCGGATGAACACTGAAGCTTTCTTT. Protein product: CASAPSGRMNTEAFF. The rearrangement joins TRBV14 to TRBJ1-1; D call uncertain. Germline V lookup: CDR1 SGHDN, CDR2 FVKESK. Trimming took 8 bases from V and 0 from J, leaving 16 bases between them. The CDR3 is 15 residues long.

The chain is built from TRBV30 and TRBJ2-3, with 7 nucleotides matching TRBD1. Looked up from germline, CDR1 is GTSNPN and CDR2 is SVGIG (reference sequence). The CDR3 runs to 16 residues. After removal of 0 bases from V and 4 bases from J, the junction contained 10 bases not matched to a gene. The CDR3 nucleotides read TGTGCCTGGAGTGTTCTGACAGGGAAGGTCGCAGATACGCAGTATTTT. Protein sequence: CAWSVLTGKVADTQYF. Full variable domain (outside the CDR3, taken from reference TRBV30 and TRBJ2-3): SQTIHQWPATLVQPVGSPLSLECTVEGTSNPNLYWYRQAAGRGLQLLFYSVGIGQISSEVPQNLSASRPQDRQFILSSKKLLLSDSGFYLCAWSVLTGKVADTQYFGPGTRLTVL.

The count of this clone is one. The chain links TRBV5-4 to TRBJ1-3; D unclear. Between the trimmed V and J ends, which lost 1 base and 7 bases, there was a span of 18 bases. Looked up from germline, CDR1 is SGHNT and CDR2 is YYREEE (reference sequence). This CDR3 is 16 amino acids long. The CDR3 DNA reads as TGTGCCAGCAGCTTGTCCTCGCGCCTTCCGGGGAACACCATATATTTT. This gives the protein CASSLSSRLPGNTIYF. The complete variable domain, with remaining parts taken from reference TRBV5-4 and TRBJ1-3, reads ETGVTQSPTHLIKTRGQQVTLRCSSQSGHNTVSWYQQALGQGPQFIFQYYREEENGRGNFPPRFSGLQFPNYSSELNVNALELDDSALYLCASSLSSRLPGNTIYFGEGSWLTVV.

V gene TRBV3-1 (or the pseudogene TRBV3-2) combines with J gene TRBJ2-4, with 7 bases identical to TRBD1. The length of the CDR3 is 15 residues. J was trimmed by 3 bases and V by 1 base; bases with no gene match: 3. Per the germline V gene, CDR1 is LGHDT and CDR2 is YNNKEL (reference sequence). Written as DNA, the CDR3 is TGTGCCAGCAGCCAAGGAGCAGGGGGCAAAAACATTCAGTACTTC. As protein: CASSQGAGGKNIQYF.

V gene TRBV28 combines with J gene TRBJ1-4, with 10 nucleotides matching TRBD1. The CDR3 spans 14 residues. V was pared by 6 bases and J by 8 bases, with 6 bases of the junction left unmatched. The germline gives CDR1 MDHEN, CDR2 SYDVKM. The CDR3 loop reads CASRLTGGGEKLFF. CDR3 coding DNA: TGTGCCAGCAGATTGACAGGGGGCGGGGAAAAACTGTTTTTT.

This clone was observed a handful of times. The rearrangement uses TRBV29-1 and TRBJ1-1; 7 nucleotides agree with TRBD1. The CDR3 extends over 14 amino acids. V was pared by 6 bases and J by 2 bases, with 9 bases of the junction left unmatched. Germline V gene data show CDR1 as SQVTM and CDR2 as ANQGSEA. CDR3 DNA sequence: TGCAGCGTGCGAGCCGGGACAGCAAACACTGAAGCTTTCTTT. It is translated as CSVRAGTANTEAFF.

This clone was seen only a few times. The gene calls are TRBV18 and TRBJ1-1; D gene uncertain. The length of the CDR3 is 15 residues. Germline V gene sequence: CDR1 KGHSH, CDR2 LQKENI. V was trimmed by 3 bases and J by 3 bases, leaving 14 bases between them. CDR3 DNA sequence: TGTGCCAGCTCACCCACGCTGCAGAAGTACACTGAAGCTTTCTTT. Encoded protein: CASSPTLQKYTEAFF. Looking up the rest from reference TRBV18 and TRBJ1-1 gives the full variable domain: NAGVMQNPRHLVRRRGQEARLRCSPMKGHSHVYWYRQLPEEGLKFMVYLQKENIIDESGMPKERFSAEFPKEGPSILRIQQVVRGDSAAYFCASSPTLQKYTEAFFGQGTRLTVV.